The clone carrying this T cell receptor beta chain was seen ten or more times. Its antigen remains unknown. The sample is drawn from a study of identical twins. Study conclusions and caveats: Compared with models, monozygotic twins showed more out-of-frame TCR alpha sharing. Whereas memory repertoires showed no such difference, abundant cord blood beta clonotypes carried fewer insertions.

Per the germline V gene, CDR1 is SGHTA and CDR2 is FQGNSA. This CDR3 region has 16 residues. Trimming removed 2 bases at V and 0 bases at J, with 10 bases between. TCRdb ran MiXCR on the 5' RACE reads and lists one entry per CDR3 protein. The sample consists of fewer than 500,000 distinct CDR3 sequences, over 11% of them appearing once. These records were also assigned to another study, of yellow fever vaccine responses in identical twins.

The receptor comes from a woman aged 18-29 years in good health. The chain employs TRBV7-2 and TRBJ2-2; no firm D call. Sequenced sample: CD4+ T cells sorted from blood. The CDR3 protein is CASSLLGRANTGELFF. In nucleotides, the CDR3 is TGTGCCAGCAGCTTATTGGGCAGAGCGAACACCGGGGAGCTGTTTTTT.